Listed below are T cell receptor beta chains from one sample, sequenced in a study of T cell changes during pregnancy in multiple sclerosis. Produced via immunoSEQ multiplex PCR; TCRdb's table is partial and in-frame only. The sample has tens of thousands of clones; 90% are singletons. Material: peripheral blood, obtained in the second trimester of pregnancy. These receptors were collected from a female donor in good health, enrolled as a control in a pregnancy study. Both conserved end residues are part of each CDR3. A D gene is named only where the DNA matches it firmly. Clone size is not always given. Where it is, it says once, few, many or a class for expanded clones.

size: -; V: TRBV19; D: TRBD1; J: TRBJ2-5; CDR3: CASSSGQGGQETQYF; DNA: TGTGCCTCCAGCTCGGGACAGGGAGGGCAAGAGACCCAGTACTTC
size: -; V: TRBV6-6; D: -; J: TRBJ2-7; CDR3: CASSSIRQYEQYF; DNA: TGTGCCAGCAGCTCAATCAGGCAGTACGAGCAGTACTTC
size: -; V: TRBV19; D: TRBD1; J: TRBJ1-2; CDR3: CASGPTGGYGYTF; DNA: TGTGCCAGTGGTCCGACAGGGGGCTATGGCTACACCTTC
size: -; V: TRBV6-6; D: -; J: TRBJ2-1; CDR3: CASSPQPGSYNEQFF; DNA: TGTGCCAGCAGTCCCCAACCCGGCTCCTACAATGAGCAGTTCTTC
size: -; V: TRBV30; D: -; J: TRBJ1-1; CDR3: CAWSGTRSTEAFF; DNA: TGTGCCTGGAGCGGGACAAGAAGCACTGAAGCTTTCTTT
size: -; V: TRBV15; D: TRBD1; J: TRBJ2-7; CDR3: CATRGQGSYEQYF; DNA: TGTGCCACCAGAGGACAGGGGAGCTACGAGCAGTACTTC
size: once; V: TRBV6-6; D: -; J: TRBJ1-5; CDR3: CASSYGQSSNQPQHF; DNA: TGTGCCAGCAGTTACGGGCAGAGCAGCAATCAGCCCCAGCATTTT
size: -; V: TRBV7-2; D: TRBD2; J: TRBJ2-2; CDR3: CASSLARRGGTGELFF; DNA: TGTGCCAGCAGCTTAGCGCGTCGGGGGGGCACCGGGGAGCTGTTTTTT
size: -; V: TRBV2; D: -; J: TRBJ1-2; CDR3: CASTPEGVRYTF; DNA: TGTGCCAGCACCCCCGAGGGGGTCCGCTACACCTTC
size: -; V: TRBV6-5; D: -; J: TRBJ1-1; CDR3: CASSHGQFMNTEAFF; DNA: TGTGCCAGCAGTCACGGACAGTTCATGAACACTGAAGCTTTCTTT
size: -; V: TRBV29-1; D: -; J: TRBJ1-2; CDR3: CSVEEPWPGFGYTF; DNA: TGCAGCGTTGAAGAGCCGTGGCCCGGGTTTGGCTACACCTTC
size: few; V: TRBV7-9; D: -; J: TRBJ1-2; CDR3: CASTERGGVNYGYTF; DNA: TGTGCCAGCACCGAAAGGGGGGGCGTTAACTATGGCTACACCTTC
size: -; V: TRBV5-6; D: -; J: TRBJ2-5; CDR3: CASSLWDIQETQYF; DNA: TGTGCCAGCAGCCTTTGGGACATTCAAGAGACCCAGTACTTC
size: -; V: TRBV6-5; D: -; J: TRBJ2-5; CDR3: CASSQSQETQYF; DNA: TGTGCCAGCAGTCAGTCCCAAGAGACCCAGTACTTC
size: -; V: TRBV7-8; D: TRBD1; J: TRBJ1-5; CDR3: CASSSQGARDQPQHF; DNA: TGTGCCAGCAGTTCGCAGGGGGCGCGGGATCAGCCCCAGCATTTT
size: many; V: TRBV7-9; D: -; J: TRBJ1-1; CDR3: CASSSDLNGDTEAFF; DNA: TGTGCCAGCAGCTCGGACTTAAACGGGGACACTGAAGCTTTCTTT
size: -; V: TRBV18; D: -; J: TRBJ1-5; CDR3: CASSPPHTSPQPQHF; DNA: TGTGCCAGCTCACCACCGCACACGTCCCCACAGCCCCAGCATTTT
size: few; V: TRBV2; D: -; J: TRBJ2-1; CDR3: CASSDWGPSYNEQFF; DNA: TGTGCCAGCAGTGACTGGGGGCCTTCCTACAATGAGCAGTTCTTC
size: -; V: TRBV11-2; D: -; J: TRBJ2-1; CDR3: CASSATIVGGGEFF; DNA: TGTGCCAGCAGCGCAACAATCGTGGGAGGGGGGGAGTTCTTC
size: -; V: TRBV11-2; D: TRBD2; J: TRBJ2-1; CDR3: CASSLGLLAGGRGEQFF; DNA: TGTGCCAGCAGCTTAGGCCTACTAGCGGGAGGGCGAGGTGAGCAGTTCTTC
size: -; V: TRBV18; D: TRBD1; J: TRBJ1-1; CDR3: CASSPTIRTGGGTKGEAFF; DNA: TGTGCCAGCTCACCCACGATACGGACAGGGGGCGGAACGAAGGGTGAAGCTTTCTTT
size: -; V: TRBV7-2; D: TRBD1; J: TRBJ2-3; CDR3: CASSLAGGRTDTQYF; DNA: TGTGCCAGCAGCTTAGCAGGGGGCAGGACAGATACGCAGTATTTT
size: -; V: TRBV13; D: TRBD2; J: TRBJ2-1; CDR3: CASSPGGSSYNEQFF; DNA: TGTGCCAGCAGCCCCGGCGGGAGCTCCTACAATGAGCAGTTCTTC
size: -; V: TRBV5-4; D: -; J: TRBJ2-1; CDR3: CASSYSNEQFF; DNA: TGTGCCAGCAGCTACAGCAATGAGCAGTTCTTC
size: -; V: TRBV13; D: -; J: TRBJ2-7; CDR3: CASSPPLPRSAASDEQYF; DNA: TGTGCCAGCAGCCCGCCCTTACCCCGCTCGGCCGCGAGCGACGAGCAGTACTTC
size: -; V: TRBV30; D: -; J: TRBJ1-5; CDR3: CAWSSIGWAQGPQHF; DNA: TGTGCCTGGAGTTCGATAGGGTGGGCCCAGGGACCCCAGCATTTT
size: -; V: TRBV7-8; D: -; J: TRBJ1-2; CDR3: CASSLAGAGSYGYTF; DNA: TGTGCCAGCAGCTTAGCGGGGGCAGGTTCCTATGGCTACACCTTC
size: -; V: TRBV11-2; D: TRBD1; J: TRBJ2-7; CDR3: CASRFTGDAYEQYF; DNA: TGTGCCAGCAGGTTCACAGGGGACGCCTACGAGCAGTACTTC
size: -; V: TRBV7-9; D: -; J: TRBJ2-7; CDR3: CASSLASSYEQYF; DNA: TGTGCCAGCAGCTTAGCGTCGAGCTACGAGCAGTACTTC
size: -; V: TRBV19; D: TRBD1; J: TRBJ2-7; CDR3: CASTAGGSNYEQYF; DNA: TGTGCCAGTACCGCAGGGGGCTCCAACTACGAGCAGTACTTC
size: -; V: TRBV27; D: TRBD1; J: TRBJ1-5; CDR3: CASSSIDRGPQHF; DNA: TGTGCCAGCAGTTCAATCGACAGGGGGCCCCAGCATTTT
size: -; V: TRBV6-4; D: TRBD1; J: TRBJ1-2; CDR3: CASSAQGQGNGYTF; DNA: TGTGCCAGCAGTGCCCAGGGACAGGGTAATGGCTACACCTTC
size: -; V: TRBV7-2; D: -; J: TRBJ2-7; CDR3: CASSMSYEQYF; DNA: TGTGCCAGCAGCATGAGCTACGAGCAGTACTTC
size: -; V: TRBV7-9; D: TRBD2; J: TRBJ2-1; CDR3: CASSIPGLAGYNEQFF; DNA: TGTGCCAGCAGTATACCCGGACTAGCGGGCTACAATGAGCAGTTCTTC
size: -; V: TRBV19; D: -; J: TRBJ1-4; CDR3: CASMGGSPATNEKLFF; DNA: TGTGCCAGCATGGGGGGGTCCCCTGCAACTAATGAAAAACTGTTTTTT
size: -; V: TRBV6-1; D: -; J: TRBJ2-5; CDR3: CASSEASPLVQETQYF; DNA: TGTGCCAGCAGTGAAGCGTCCCCCCTTGTCCAAGAGACCCAGTACTTC
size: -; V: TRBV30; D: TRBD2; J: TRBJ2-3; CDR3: CAWSLGLASASTDTQYF; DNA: TGTGCCTGGAGTCTGGGACTAGCGTCCGCTAGCACAGATACGCAGTATTTT
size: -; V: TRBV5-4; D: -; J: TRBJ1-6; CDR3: CASSFDRSSYNSPLHF; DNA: TGTGCCAGCAGCTTCGACAGGAGCTCCTATAATTCACCCCTCCACTTT
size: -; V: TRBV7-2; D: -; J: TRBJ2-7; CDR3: CASSFTRPQDEQYF; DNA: TGTGCCAGCAGCTTCACACGGCCGCAGGACGAGCAGTACTTC
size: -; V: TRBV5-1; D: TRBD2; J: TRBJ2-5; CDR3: CASSLDSGGETQYF; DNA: TGCGCCAGCAGCTTGGACAGCGGGGGCGAGACCCAGTACTTC
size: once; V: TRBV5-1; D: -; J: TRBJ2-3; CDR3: CASSLARGTDTQYF; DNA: TGCGCCAGCAGCTTGGCACGCGGCACAGATACGCAGTATTTT
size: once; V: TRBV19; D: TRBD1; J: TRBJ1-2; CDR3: CASTSLRDRDNYGYTF; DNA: TGTGCCAGTACCTCCCTGCGGGACAGGGATAACTATGGCTACACCTTC
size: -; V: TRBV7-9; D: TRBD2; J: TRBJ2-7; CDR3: CASSLGGGPYEQYF; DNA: TGTGCCAGCAGCTTAGGCGGGGGACCCTACGAGCAGTACTTC
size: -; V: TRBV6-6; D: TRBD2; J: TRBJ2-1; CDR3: CASSRTRDNEQFF; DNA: TGTGCCAGCAGTCGGACTAGGGACAATGAGCAGTTCTTC
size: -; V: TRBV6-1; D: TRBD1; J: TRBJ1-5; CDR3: CASRSGGKGDQPQHF; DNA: TGTGCCAGCAGGTCAGGGGGGAAAGGGGATCAGCCCCAGCATTTT
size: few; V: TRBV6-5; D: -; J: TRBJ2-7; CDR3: CASIQRGEQYF; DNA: TGTGCCAGCATCCAAAGGGGCGAGCAGTACTTC
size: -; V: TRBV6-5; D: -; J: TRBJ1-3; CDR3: CASSPGGRRNTIYF; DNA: TGTGCCAGCAGTCCTGGTGGCAGGAGAAACACCATATATTTT
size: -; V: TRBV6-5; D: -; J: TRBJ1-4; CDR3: CASSPLATNEKLFF; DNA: TGTGCCAGCAGCCCTTTAGCAACTAATGAAAAACTGTTTTTT
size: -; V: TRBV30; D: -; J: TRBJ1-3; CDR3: CAWQGISGNTIYF; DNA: TGTGCCTGGCAGGGGATTAGTGGAAACACCATATATTTT
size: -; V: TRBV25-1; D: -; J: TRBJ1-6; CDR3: CASSDFAGANSPLHF; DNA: TGTGCCAGCAGTGATTTTGCAGGTGCTAATTCACCCCTCCACTTT
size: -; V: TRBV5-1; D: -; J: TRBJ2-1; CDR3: CASSPNTGTTINEQFF; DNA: TGCGCCAGCAGCCCAAATACCGGGACAACAATCAATGAGCAGTTCTTC
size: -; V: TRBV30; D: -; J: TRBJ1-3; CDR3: CAWSGTPGNTIYF; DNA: TGTGCCTGGAGCGGGACACCCGGAAACACCATATATTTT
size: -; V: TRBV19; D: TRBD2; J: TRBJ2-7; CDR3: CASSMGGLYEQYF; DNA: TGTGCCAGTAGTATGGGGGGGTTATACGAGCAGTACTTC
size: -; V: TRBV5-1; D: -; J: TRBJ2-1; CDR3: CASSFERVMNEQFF; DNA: TGCGCCAGCAGCTTTGAGAGGGTGATGAATGAGCAGTTCTTC
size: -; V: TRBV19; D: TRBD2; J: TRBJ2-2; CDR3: CASRLAGMAGTGELFF; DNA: TGTGCCAGTAGACTAGCGGGAATGGCGGGCACCGGGGAGCTGTTTTTT